The TCR beta chain under discussion was sequenced for a study of vaccination effects on CD4 cells after COVID-19 (dated by TCRdb to between 2021 and 2024). Study-level background: Post-vaccine samples across the study were collected a median of 72 days after the second dose, with a range of 14 to 241. Altogether, 10 COVID-19 convalescent patients and a handful of SARS-CoV-2-naive healthy vaccine recipients made up the full study. Cultures from other donors in the study were sequenced using the Oncomine TCR Beta short-read assay on an Illumina iSeq 100. SARS-CoV-2 spike-specific CD4+ TCR repertoires were compared before and after mRNA vaccination in COVID-19 convalescent patients and in infection-naive vaccine recipients. Study-wide conclusions, independent of this receptor: Clones induced by infection and clones induced by vaccination both contracted markedly at late timepoints after vaccination, which fits with T cell responses waning over time. In healthy vaccine recipients, vaccine-induced clones were almost all SARS-CoV-2 mono-reactive, with only 1 of 255 being cross-reactive with common cold coronaviruses. The study was limited by a small number of convalescent patients and lacked early post-infection timepoints.

Preparation of the library involved the immunoSEQ multiplex PCR assay. DNA from the cultured and isolated CD4+ T cells underwent TCR beta CDR3 sequencing. The authors' pipeline ran thus. Non-productive TCR sequences were removed and reads were trimmed to the CDR3 region, keeping CDR3s of at least 7 amino acids. Antigen-specific clonotypes were identified using the MANAFEST web app by comparison of expansion in peptide wells against reference cultures. To count as positive, a clone had to show expansion at FDR<0.05 compared with the reference and with all other wells, an odds ratio above 5, and a frequency above 0.1% in two replicate wells. Clonotypes significantly expanded in SARS-CoV-2 spike wells and in at least one common cold coronavirus spike condition were defined as cross-reactive. CDR3 similarity was assessed by Levenshtein distance using the stringdist R package, and unrooted trees were constructed with ape in R 3.6.1. TCRdb took this table from immuneACCESS and kept in-frame rearrangements with V and J called. Such tables lack part of the clones; where checked against another copy, unresolved V genes explain under half of the gap, and the rest is unexplained. The V and J calls and clone size were taken over from that table, and D and trimming were inferred from the DNA. The sample table holds more than 12,000 clones, of which about 72% were seen once. The top ten hold 9.9% of the sample.

This clone has just a few counts. Its antigen remains unidentified. No qualities accompany the bases; no much larger clone lies one base away. In the ViraFEST assay, PBMC were stimulated with viral peptide pools, and antigen-specific CD4+ T cell clonotypes were then identified by expansion using TCR sequencing. After less than eleven days of culture, CD4+ T cells were isolated with the EasySep CD4+ T cell isolation kit. Participants received two doses of either the BNT162b2 or the mRNA-1273 mRNA SARS-CoV-2 vaccine. Negative nucleocapsid antibody results before and after vaccination confirmed that the healthy vaccine recipients had no prior SARS-CoV-2 infection. Approximately 2 million PBMC per well were cultured with approximately 10 ug/ml peptides in IMDM containing approximately 4.6% human AB serum, around 10 IU/ml IL-2 and gentamicin. On days 3 and 7, half of the culture medium was replaced with fresh IL-2-containing medium. Unless otherwise noted, each peptide stimulation condition was cultured in triplicate wells. Using Ficoll-Paque Plus gradient centrifugation, PBMC were separated from whole blood and then either used fresh or cryopreserved at -140C. The overlapping peptide pools covered the spike proteins of SARS-CoV-2 and of the common cold coronaviruses HCoV-NL63, HCoV-OC43 and HCoV-229E. Genomic DNA was extracted from cultured CD4+ T cells with the QIAamp micro DNA kit.

The junction carries 8 bases between V and J, which are trimmed by 5 bases and 0 bases respectively. Including the terminal cysteine and phenylalanine, the CDR3 comprises 14 residues. The sequence is cut down to CDR3 DNA, 42 bases in frame from base 1. As encoded in the germline V gene, CDR1 is SGHAT while CDR2 is FQNNGV. The sequences come from CD4+ T cells from PBMCs cultured with SARS-CoV-2 spike peptides, collected after COVID-19 vaccination. The cell subset or site label for this specimen denotes: SARS-CoV-2 spike overlapping peptide pool stimulation. This TCR came from a human donor who received a COVID-19 vaccine. Here the chain combines TRBV11-2 and TRBJ1-3; the D gene cannot be named for sure. The nucleotides are TGTGCCAGCAGCGGAGGCTTCTCTGGAAACACCATATATTTT. This codes for CASSGGFSGNTIYF.